The text below deals with one T cell receptor (beta chain). The data stem from a study of technical replicates of blood from several donors. Profiling relied on immunoSEQ multiplex PCR, and the TCRdb table lists in-frame clones only, not all of them. The sample lists approximately 81,000 clones, approximately 75% occurring once. The sequence derives from a human donor in good health. Some clones in this sample may be carry-over from other donors' samples. The material sequenced was PBMCs.

The CDR3 nucleotides are TGTGCCAGCAGTACATCGGGAGTACTCCAAGAGACCCAGTACTTC. This codes for CASSTSGVLQETQYF. The chain is built from TRBV6-6 and TRBJ2-5; tentatively, D is TRBD2 (6 bases). CDR1 is MNHNY and CDR2 is SVGAGI in the germline V gene (reference sequence). Trimming left V 5 bases short and J 1 base short, with 14 bases between. The CDR3 sequence is 15 residues long.